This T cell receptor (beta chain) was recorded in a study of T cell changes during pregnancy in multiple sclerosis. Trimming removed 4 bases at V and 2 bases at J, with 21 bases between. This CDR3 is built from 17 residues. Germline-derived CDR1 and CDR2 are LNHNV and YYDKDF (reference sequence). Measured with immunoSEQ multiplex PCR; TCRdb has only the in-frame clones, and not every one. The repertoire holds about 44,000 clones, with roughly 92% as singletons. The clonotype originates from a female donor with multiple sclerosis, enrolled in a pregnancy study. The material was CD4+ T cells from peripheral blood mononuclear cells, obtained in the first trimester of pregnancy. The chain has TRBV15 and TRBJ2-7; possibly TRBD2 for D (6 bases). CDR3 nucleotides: TGTGCCACCAGCACCTTCAAAGCGGGCACAGCGGCCTACGAGCAGTACTTC. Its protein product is CATSTFKAGTAAYEQYF.